This is a list of T cell receptor beta chains from one sample in a study of cytomegalovirus exposure and HLA in healthy donors. Repertoires were generated with immunoSEQ multiplex PCR, while TCRdb's copy carries only in-frame clones and drops some. Among 85,000 to 130,000 clones, more than 60% were seen once, and the ten largest hold 5% to 7%. Sequenced input: PBMCs. These receptor sequences come from a woman in her forties or fifties in good health and CMV-seropositive. The CDR3 runs from the conserved cysteine through the conserved F or W. The order of the fields is V gene, D gene, J gene, clone size, CDR3 DNA, CDR3 protein. D genes are given only for firm matches. Only some rows state a clone size, as once, few, many or a class for expanded clones.

TRBV20-1	-	TRBJ1-2	-	TGCAGTGCCGTAAGCAACTATGGCTACACCTTC	CSAVSNYGYTF
TRBV9	-	TRBJ2-5	-	TGTGCCAGCAGCCTCCGGCCGGGGGAGACCCAGTACTTC	CASSLRPGETQYF
TRBV28	-	TRBJ1-1	-	TGTGCCAGCAGTAGTCAGGGGTGGAACACTGAAGCTTTCTTT	CASSSQGWNTEAFF
TRBV28	TRBD1	TRBJ2-7	-	TGTGCCAGCAGTTCGACAGGGGCCGGGGTTCGGGAGCAGTACTTC	CASSSTGAGVREQYF
TRBV7-7	-	TRBJ1-3	-	TGTGCCAGCAGCCAAAAGCCTGGAAACACCATATATTTT	CASSQKPGNTIYF
TRBV18	TRBD1	TRBJ2-7	once	TGTGCCAGCTCCCCCGGACAGGGAATAACCTACGAGCAGTACTTC	CASSPGQGITYEQYF
TRBV5-4	-	TRBJ1-2	-	TGTGCCAGCAGCTTAGACAGGAACTATGGCTACACCTTC	CASSLDRNYGYTF
TRBV13	-	TRBJ1-4	-	TGTGCCAGCAGTTACGGTCCCCGGGTAGAAGCTGAAAAACTGTTTTTT	CASSYGPRVEAEKLFF
TRBV2	TRBD2	TRBJ2-5	-	TGTGCCAGCAGTCCCCCTGGCGGGGGAATCCAAGAGACCCAGTACTTC	CASSPPGGGIQETQYF
TRBV7-7	-	TRBJ2-7	-	TGTGCCAGCAGCCCAGGTCCGGGGGAGCAGTACTTC	CASSPGPGEQYF